This passage covers 27 T cell receptor beta chains from one sample sequenced in a study of CXCR3-negative and CXCR3-positive naive CD8 T cells. cDNA libraries for TRB were generated by 5' RACE incorporating UMI labels. Following a re-call of the 5' RACE reads, TCRdb has one entry per CDR3 protein and lacks DNA. The sample's table shows 55,000 to 75,000 distinct CDR3 sequences. Whole-study results and caveats: TRB CDR3s of CXCR3-positive naive cells were more hydrophobic than those of CXCR3-negative naive cells.

Their recognized antigens are unknown. Sequenced: naive CXCR3+ CD8+ T cells from blood. Subset noted: CD45RO-CCR7+CD27+CD95- naive CD8+ T cells expressing CXCR3 (TNR3+). The receptors were gathered from a human donor in good health. Some clones in this sample may be carry-over from other donors' samples.

The rearrangement uses TRBV7-3 and TRBJ2-7. The CDR3 spans 14 residues. Germline CDR1 SGHTA, CDR2 FQGTGA. Here the CDR3 reads CASSPLGSSYEQYF.

This chain connects TRBV19 to TRBJ2-7; absent DNA, TCRdb's TRBD1 call cannot be checked. Germline CDR1 and CDR2: LNHDA and SQIVND (reference sequence). The CDR3 consists of 13 residues. CDR3 amino acids: CASSIGGEYEQYF.

V gene TRBV19 combines with J gene TRBJ2-1; absent DNA, TCRdb's TRBD1 call cannot be checked. This CDR3 is 15 amino acids long. CDR1 is LNHDA, CDR2 SQIVND, per germline (reference sequence). CDR3 protein: CASSIDGGMYNEQFF.

The chain couples TRBV20-1 to TRBJ1-2; no DNA is available, so the TRBD1 call from TCRdb remains unchecked. Germline V gives CDR1 DFQATT, CDR2 SNEGSKA (reference sequence). This CDR3 is built from 13 residues. The CDR3 sequence: CSARDLGGHGYTF.

The V gene is TRBV20-1, the J gene TRBJ2-1; TCRdb calls TRBD2, which cannot be checked without DNA. This CDR3 has 14 amino acids. Germline V gene lookup returns CDR1 DFQATT and CDR2 SNEGSKA (reference sequence). The CDR3 loop reads CSASSGTSGNEQFF.

V is TRBV29-1 and J is TRBJ1-4; the TRBD1 assignment by TCRdb is unverifiable without DNA. Looked up from germline, CDR1 is SQVTM and CDR2 is ANQGSEA. The CDR3 has 13 residues. CDR3 amino acids: CSHQTRGEEKLFF.

The J gene is TRBJ2-3, the V gene TRBV7-2. Germline lookup yields CDR1 SGHTA and CDR2 FQGNSA. The CDR3 runs to 11 residues. The CDR3 loop is CASSFWGTQYF.

V is TRBV7-2 and J is TRBJ2-7; TCRdb calls TRBD1, which cannot be checked without DNA. Per germline, CDR1 SGHTA and CDR2 FQGNSA. The CDR3 contains 14 residues. CDR3 loop: CASRLRGASYEQYF.

This chain links TRBV9 with TRBJ2-1; TCRdb's D call, TRBD2, is unchecked because there is no DNA. The CDR3 extends over 16 amino acids. CDR1 is SGDLS and CDR2 is YYNGEE in the germline V gene. This CDR3 reads CASSAGGGSSYNEQFF. The full variable domain, completed using reference TRBV9 and TRBJ2-1, is DSGVTQTPKHLITATGQRVTLRCSPRSGDLSVYWYQQSLDQGLQFLIQYYNGEERAKGNILERFSAQQFPDLHSELNLSSLELGDSALYFCASSAGGGSSYNEQFFGPGTRLTVL.

CDR3 amino acids: CASGQGVSYEQYF. This chain links TRBV7-6 with TRBJ2-7; the TCRdb D gene call, TRBD1, has no DNA to confirm it. The V gene's germline CDR1 is SGHVS and CDR2 FNYEAQ. CDR3 length: 13 amino acids.

The rearrangement uses TRBV20-1 and TRBJ2-3. Germline-derived CDR1 and CDR2 are DFQATT and SNEGSKA (reference sequence). CDR3 length: 17 residues. The CDR3 sequence is CSARDIWVGSLTDTQYF.

The rearrangement uses TRBV18 and TRBJ1-1; the D gene TCRdb calls, TRBD1, cannot be checked with no DNA. This CDR3 comprises 15 residues. Germline loops: CDR1 KGHSH, CDR2 LQKENI. CDR3 residues: CASSPYGGLWTEAFF.

V usage is TRBV27 and J usage is TRBJ1-1. The CDR3 sequence is 13 residues long. From germline, CDR1 is MNHEY and CDR2 SMNVEV (reference sequence). CDR3 amino acids: CASSPSGDTEAFF.

The rearrangement uses TRBV12-3 or TRBV12-4 and TRBJ2-1. This CDR3 contains 16 residues. This CDR3 reads CASSDTTFSSYNEQFF.

The chain employs TRBV11-2 and TRBJ1-2; no DNA is available, so the TRBD1 call from TCRdb remains unchecked. This CDR3 has 15 amino acids. Germline V gene data show CDR1 as SGHAT and CDR2 as FQNNGV. The CDR3 spells CASSLQGALNYGYTF.

The rearrangement joins TRBV6-6 to TRBJ2-7; TCRdb returns TRBD2, unconfirmable since there is no DNA. The CDR3 is 14 residues long. Germline-derived CDR1 and CDR2 are MNHNY and SVGAGI (reference sequence). This CDR3 reads CASSPGPSLYEQYF.

The rearrangement links TRBV29-1 to TRBJ1-1; without DNA, the TCRdb call of TRBD1 cannot be checked. Looked up from germline, CDR1 is SQVTM and CDR2 is ANQGSEA. This CDR3 comprises 14 residues. The CDR3 region is CSVKEGAQIPEAFF.

The chain is built from TRBV7-3 and TRBJ2-3; the D gene TCRdb calls, TRBD2, cannot be checked with no DNA. CDR1 is SGHTA and CDR2 is FQGTGA in the germline V gene. CDR3 size: 13 residues. The CDR3 region is CASSLSSGDTQYF.

The chain couples TRBV7-3 to TRBJ2-5; TCRdb's D gene call, TRBD1, goes unchecked for lack of DNA. Germline values: CDR1 SGHTA, CDR2 FQGTGA. There are 17 residues in the CDR3. CDR3: CASSVGPGGKGQETQYF. Full variable domain (remainder filled in from reference TRBV7-3 and TRBJ2-5): GAGVSQTPSNKVTEKGKYVELRCDPISGHTALYWYRQSLGQGPEFLIYFQGTGAADDSGLPNDRFFAVRPEGSVSTLKIQRTERGDSAVYLCASSVGPGGKGQETQYFGPGTRLLVL.

The chain has TRBV7-6 and TRBJ2-7; TCRdb designates TRBD1, a call that cannot be tested without DNA. Germline CDR1 and CDR2: SGHVS and FNYEAQ. The CDR3 covers 14 residues. Here the CDR3 reads CASSPRTVLHEQYF.

V gene TRBV3-1 combines with J gene TRBJ1-2; TCRdb picks TRBD1, but there is no DNA to check that call. The CDR3 extends over 13 amino acids. Germline CDR1 reads LGHDT; CDR2 reads YNNKEL (reference sequence). CDR3 in amino acids: CASRDRGNYGYTF. The whole variable domain, remainder taken from reference TRBV3-1 and TRBJ1-2, is DTAVSQTPKYLVTQMGNDKSIKCEQNLGHDTMYWYKQDSKKFLKIMFSYNNKELIINETVPNRFSPKSPDKAHLNLHINSLELGDSAVYFCASRDRGNYGYTFGSGTRLTVV.

The J gene is TRBJ2-1, the V gene TRBV7-3; lacking DNA, the TRBD1 call made by TCRdb goes unchecked. Germline CDR1 is SGHTA and CDR2 is FQGTGA. The CDR3 runs to 14 residues. The CDR3 reads CACSHGGAYNEQFF.

This rearrangement joins TRBV20-1 to TRBJ1-2; TCRdb outputs TRBD1, but without DNA this stays unchecked. Per the germline V gene, CDR1 is DFQATT and CDR2 is SNEGSKA (reference sequence). The CDR3 is made up of 17 amino acids. The CDR3 protein is CSARDDGIEGGQVGYTF.

The rearrangement links TRBV6-5 to TRBJ1-4; the TCRdb D gene call, TRBD1, has no DNA to confirm it. The CDR3 runs 15 residues. Germline CDR1 and CDR2: MNHEY and SVGAGI. The CDR3 spells CASSYSRGAGEKLFF.

The gene calls are TRBV7-8 and TRBJ2-3. This CDR3 is built from 16 residues. Germline V lookup: CDR1 SGHVS, CDR2 FQNEAQ. The CDR3 reads CASSSQVDTNTDTQYF.

The CDR3 is CASSLMVLSGGHIQYF. V usage is TRBV28 and J usage is TRBJ2-4; the D gene TCRdb calls, TRBD1, cannot be checked with no DNA. Germline CDR1 is MDHEN and CDR2 is SYDVKM. This CDR3 contains 16 residues.

The chain employs TRBV28 and TRBJ2-5; no DNA is available, so the TRBD2 call from TCRdb remains unchecked. CDR3 size: 12 residues. The germline V gene has CDR1 MDHEN and CDR2 SYDVKM. The CDR3 is CASSPGLKTQYF.